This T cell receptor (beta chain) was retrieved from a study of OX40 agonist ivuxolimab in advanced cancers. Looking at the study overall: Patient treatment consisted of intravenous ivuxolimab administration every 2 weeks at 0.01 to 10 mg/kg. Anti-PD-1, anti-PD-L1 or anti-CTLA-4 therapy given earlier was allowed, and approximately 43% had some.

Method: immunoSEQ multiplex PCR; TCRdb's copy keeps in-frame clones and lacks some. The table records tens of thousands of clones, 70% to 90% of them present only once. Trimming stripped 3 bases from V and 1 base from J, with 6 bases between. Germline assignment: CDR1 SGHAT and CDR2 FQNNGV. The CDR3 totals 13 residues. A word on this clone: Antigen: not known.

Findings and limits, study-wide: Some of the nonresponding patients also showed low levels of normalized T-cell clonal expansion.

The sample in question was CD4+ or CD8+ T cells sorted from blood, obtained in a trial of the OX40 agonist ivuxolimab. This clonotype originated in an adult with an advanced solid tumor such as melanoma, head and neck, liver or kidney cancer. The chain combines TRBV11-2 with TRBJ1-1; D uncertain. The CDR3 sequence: CASSLRGNTEAFF. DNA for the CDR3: TGTGCCAGCAGCTTGCGGGGGAACACTGAAGCTTTCTTT.